This T cell receptor (beta chain) is drawn from a study of cytomegalovirus exposure and HLA in healthy donors. Primers: 60 Vbeta forward and 13 Jbeta reverse. This table comes from immunoSEQ multiplex PCR, and its TCRdb copy is limited to in-frame clones, with some not included. The table has 150,000 to 200,000 clones, 75% to 90% seen once. This CDR3 comprises 14 residues. The V gene's germline CDR1 is MNHEY and CDR2 SMNVEV (reference sequence). V lost 4 bases, J lost 0 bases, and 8 bases lay in between. Sequenced sample: PBMCs. This clonotype originated in a human donor in good health. The chain is built from TRBV27 and TRBJ2-3; a possible D gene is TRBD1 (6 bases). CDR3 sequence (DNA): TGTGCCAGCAGTTCAGACAGGAGCACAGATACGCAGTATTTT. It encodes CASSSDRSTDTQYF.